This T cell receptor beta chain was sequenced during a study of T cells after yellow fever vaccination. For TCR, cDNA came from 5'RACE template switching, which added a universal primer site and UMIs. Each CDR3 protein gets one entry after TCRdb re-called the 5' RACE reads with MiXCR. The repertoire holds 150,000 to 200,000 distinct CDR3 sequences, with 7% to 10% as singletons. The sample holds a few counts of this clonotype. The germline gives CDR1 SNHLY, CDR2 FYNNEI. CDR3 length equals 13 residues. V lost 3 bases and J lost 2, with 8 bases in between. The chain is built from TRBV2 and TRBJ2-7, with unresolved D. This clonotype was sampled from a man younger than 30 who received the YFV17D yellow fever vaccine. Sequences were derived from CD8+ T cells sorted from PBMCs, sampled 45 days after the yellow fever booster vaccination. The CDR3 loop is CASSDEDTYEQYV. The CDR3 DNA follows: TGTGCCAGCAGTGACGAAGACACCTACGAGCAGTACGTC.